These T cell receptor beta chains were read from a single sample in a study of human T cells and chemical hapten exposure. TCRdb called the 5' RACE reads again in MiXCR, with one record for every CDR3 protein. The sample lists about 140,000 distinct CDR3 sequences, roughly 4.1% occurring once. These receptors were collected from a female donor in good health. CDR3s include the opening cysteine and the closing phenylalanine or tryptophan. Each record gives: CDR3 protein, J gene, clone size, V gene, D gene. A D gene is named only where the DNA matches it firmly. Some rows mark clone size as missing; the rest say once, few, many or name a class of expanded clone.

cdr3_aa: CASSQSGGEQYF; j_call: TRBJ2-7; clone_size: few; v_call: TRBV3-1; d_call: TRBD2
cdr3_aa: CASSSAPQGSGQPQHF; j_call: TRBJ1-5; clone_size: .; v_call: TRBV5-1; d_call: TRBD1
cdr3_aa: CASGSDITGELFF; j_call: TRBJ2-2; clone_size: many; v_call: TRBV12-5; d_call: .
cdr3_aa: CASSLGGGGASTDTQYF; j_call: TRBJ2-3; clone_size: many; v_call: TRBV7-2; d_call: TRBD2
cdr3_aa: CASSQTDRPDGNTIYF; j_call: TRBJ1-3; clone_size: many; v_call: TRBV23-1; d_call: TRBD1
cdr3_aa: CASSYSGVSITDTQYF; j_call: TRBJ2-3; clone_size: many; v_call: TRBV6-5; d_call: .
cdr3_aa: CATRSGPTYEQYF; j_call: TRBJ2-7; clone_size: few; v_call: TRBV6-2/TRBV6-3; d_call: TRBD2
cdr3_aa: CAIRAGSTDTQYF; j_call: TRBJ2-3; clone_size: many; v_call: TRBV10-3; d_call: .
cdr3_aa: CASSGGAKNIQYF; j_call: TRBJ2-4; clone_size: many; v_call: TRBV7-9; d_call: .
cdr3_aa: CASSAPGGTDYGYTF; j_call: TRBJ1-2; clone_size: many; v_call: TRBV6-1; d_call: TRBD1
cdr3_aa: CASSLGGRGTEAFF; j_call: TRBJ1-1; clone_size: many; v_call: TRBV7-2; d_call: .
cdr3_aa: CASSPGQRDGEQYF; j_call: TRBJ2-7; clone_size: .; v_call: TRBV5-1; d_call: .
cdr3_aa: CASSSLGEGDNNEQFF; j_call: TRBJ2-1; clone_size: few; v_call: TRBV11-2; d_call: .
cdr3_aa: CASRPDVSGEAFF; j_call: TRBJ1-1; clone_size: many; v_call: TRBV19; d_call: .
cdr3_aa: CASSYRGTSGTDTQYF; j_call: TRBJ2-3; clone_size: many; v_call: TRBV6-5; d_call: TRBD2
cdr3_aa: CSARDFELTGELFF; j_call: TRBJ2-2; clone_size: few; v_call: TRBV20-1; d_call: .
cdr3_aa: CSAKDGVAEQYF; j_call: TRBJ2-7; clone_size: many; v_call: TRBV29-1; d_call: .
cdr3_aa: CASAALQGTEAFF; j_call: TRBJ1-1; clone_size: many; v_call: TRBV18; d_call: .
cdr3_aa: CASSSGVRNEQYF; j_call: TRBJ2-7; clone_size: .; v_call: TRBV6-5; d_call: .
cdr3_aa: CASSLGLSGQGADEQYF; j_call: TRBJ2-7; clone_size: many; v_call: TRBV7-3; d_call: TRBD1
cdr3_aa: CASSPPLSTDTQYF; j_call: TRBJ2-3; clone_size: many; v_call: TRBV18; d_call: .
cdr3_aa: CASSSTGARSSGANVLTF; j_call: TRBJ2-6; clone_size: few; v_call: TRBV7-3; d_call: TRBD1
cdr3_aa: CSVSQGPAYEQYF; j_call: TRBJ2-7; clone_size: many; v_call: TRBV29-1; d_call: .
cdr3_aa: CASSGTGGYGYTF; j_call: TRBJ1-2; clone_size: many; v_call: TRBV5-1; d_call: .
cdr3_aa: CASSWGGGRWTEAFF; j_call: TRBJ1-1; clone_size: few; v_call: TRBV5-4; d_call: .
cdr3_aa: CASRTGGTEAFF; j_call: TRBJ1-1; clone_size: many; v_call: TRBV27; d_call: .
cdr3_aa: CASSLTTLTGELFF; j_call: TRBJ2-2; clone_size: many; v_call: TRBV23-1; d_call: .
cdr3_aa: CASSYGQGTEAFF; j_call: TRBJ1-1; clone_size: many; v_call: TRBV12-3/TRBV12-4; d_call: TRBD1
cdr3_aa: CASSPGTDFGTQYF; j_call: TRBJ2-5; clone_size: many; v_call: TRBV6-6; d_call: TRBD1
cdr3_aa: CAWGGLAGAQNF; j_call: TRBJ2-1; clone_size: many; v_call: TRBV30; d_call: TRBD2
cdr3_aa: CASSPGGRGAQYF; j_call: TRBJ2-5; clone_size: .; v_call: TRBV7-2; d_call: .
cdr3_aa: CASSPRPKAGQPQHF; j_call: TRBJ1-5; clone_size: few; v_call: TRBV12-3/TRBV12-4; d_call: .
cdr3_aa: CASSQGRVTEAFF; j_call: TRBJ1-1; clone_size: few; v_call: TRBV18; d_call: .
cdr3_aa: CASGLYFGEQFF; j_call: TRBJ2-1; clone_size: few; v_call: TRBV12-5; d_call: .
cdr3_aa: CASSRRYEQYF; j_call: TRBJ2-7; clone_size: many; v_call: TRBV12-3/TRBV12-4; d_call: .
cdr3_aa: CASSQLTSGGYEQYF; j_call: TRBJ2-7; clone_size: many; v_call: TRBV4-2; d_call: TRBD2
cdr3_aa: CASSRGTVEILF; j_call: TRBJ1-1; clone_size: many; v_call: TRBV3-1; d_call: .
cdr3_aa: CASSQVSPGTNTGELFF; j_call: TRBJ2-2; clone_size: many; v_call: TRBV4-2; d_call: .
cdr3_aa: CSATLPGLSEQYF; j_call: TRBJ2-7; clone_size: .; v_call: TRBV20-1; d_call: .
cdr3_aa: CASSDPGLAGQKNIQYF; j_call: TRBJ2-4; clone_size: many; v_call: TRBV2; d_call: TRBD2